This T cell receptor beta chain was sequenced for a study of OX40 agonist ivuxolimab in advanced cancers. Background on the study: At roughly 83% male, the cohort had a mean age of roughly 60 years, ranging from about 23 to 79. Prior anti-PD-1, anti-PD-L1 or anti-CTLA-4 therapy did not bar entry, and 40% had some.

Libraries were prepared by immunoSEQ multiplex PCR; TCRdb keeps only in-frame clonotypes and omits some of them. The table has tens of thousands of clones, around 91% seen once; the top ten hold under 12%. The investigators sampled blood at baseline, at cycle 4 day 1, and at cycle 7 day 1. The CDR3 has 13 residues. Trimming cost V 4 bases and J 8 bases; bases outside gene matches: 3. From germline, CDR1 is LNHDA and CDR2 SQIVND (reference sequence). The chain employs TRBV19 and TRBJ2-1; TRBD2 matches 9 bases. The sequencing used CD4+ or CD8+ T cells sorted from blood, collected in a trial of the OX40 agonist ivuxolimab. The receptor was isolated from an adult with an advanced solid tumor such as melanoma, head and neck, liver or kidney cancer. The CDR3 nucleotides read TGTGCCAGTAGTAGGGGACTAGCTCATGAGCAGTTCTTC. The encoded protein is CASSRGLAHEQFF. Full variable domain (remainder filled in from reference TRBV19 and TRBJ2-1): DGGITQSPKYLFRKEGQNVTLSCEQNLNHDAMYWYRQDPGQGLRLIYYSQIVNDFQKGDIAEGYSVSREKKESFPLTVTSAQKNPTAFYLCASSRGLAHEQFFGPGTRLTVL.